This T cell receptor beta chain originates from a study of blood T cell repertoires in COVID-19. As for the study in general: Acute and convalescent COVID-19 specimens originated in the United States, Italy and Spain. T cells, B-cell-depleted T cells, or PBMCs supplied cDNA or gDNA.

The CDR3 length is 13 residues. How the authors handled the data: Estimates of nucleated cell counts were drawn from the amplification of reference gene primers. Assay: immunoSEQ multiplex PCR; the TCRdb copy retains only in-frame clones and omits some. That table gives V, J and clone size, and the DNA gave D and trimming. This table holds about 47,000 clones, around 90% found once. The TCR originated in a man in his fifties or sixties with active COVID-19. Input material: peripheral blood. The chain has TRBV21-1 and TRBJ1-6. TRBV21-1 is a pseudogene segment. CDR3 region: CASTPRPNSPLHF. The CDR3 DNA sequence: TGTGCCAGCACCCCTAGGCCTAATTCACCCCTCCACTTT.